This passage covers 2 T cell receptor beta chains from one sample sequenced in a study of shared clonotypes between healthy human individuals. The naive CD8 subset, CD45RO-negative cells positively selected for CCR7, excluded terminally differentiated effector memory CD45RA+ cells. Assay: immunoSEQ multiplex PCR; the TCRdb copy retains only in-frame clones and omits some. The top ten clones hold around 0.12% of a sample with around 600,000 clones, approximately 95% of them seen once. Source material: naive CD8+ T cells sorted from blood. All receptors come from a woman in her twenties or thirties in good health.

The J gene is TRBJ2-3, the V gene TRBV10-2, with D maybe TRBD2 (6 bases). This CDR3 is built from 18 residues. Looked up from germline, CDR1 is WSHSY and CDR2 is SAAADI. V lost 2 bases to trimming and J lost 2 bases, with 20 bases between them. The CDR3 region is CASSERGNFALLTDTQYF. CDR3 coding DNA: TGCGCCAGCAGTGAGCGGGGGAACTTTGCCTTACTCACAGATACGCAGTATTTT.

This clone was seen a single time. The chain uses TRBV28 and TRBJ2-7; possibly TRBD1 for D (6 bases). CDR3 length: 14 amino acids. The V gene's germline CDR1 is MDHEN and CDR2 SYDVKM. V dropped 6 bases and J dropped 4 bases, with 16 bases sitting between them. For the CDR3, the DNA is TGTGCCAGCAGCATGCTGTGGGGGCAATACGAGCAGTACTTC. Protein: CASSMLWGQYEQYF.